A single sample gave rise to the 10 T cell receptor beta chains below, sequenced in a study of T cells after yellow fever vaccination. TCRdb passed the 5' RACE reads through MiXCR, listing each CDR3 protein once. The table includes some 300,000 distinct CDR3 sequences, approximately 10% detected once. The sequencing used CD4+ T cells sorted from PBMCs, collected 5 days after the yellow fever booster vaccination. These receptors originate from a man in his late teens or twenties who received the YFV17D yellow fever vaccine.

This chain links TRBV5-1 with TRBJ2-7, with a tentative D call TRBD1 (6 bases). CDR1 is SGHRS, CDR2 YFSETQ, per germline. The V end was cut by 4 bases, the J end by 2 bases, with 13 bases between. CDR3 length: 14 amino acids. The CDR3 loop is CASSTTGGAYEQYV. CDR3 DNA: TGCGCCAGCAGCACGACAGGAGGAGCCTACGAGCAGTACGTC.

The sample holds many counts of this clonotype. The chain couples TRBV7-2 to TRBJ2-3, with 8 bases fitting TRBD2. V shed 4 bases and J 6 bases; nucleotides not matched to a gene: 6. Germline V gene lookup returns CDR1 SGHTA and CDR2 FQGNSA. This CDR3 is built from 14 residues. For the CDR3, the DNA is TGTGCCAGCAGCTCCGGGGGGGCCGGGGATACGCAGTATTTT. Protein sequence: CASSSGGAGDTQYF.

The gene calls are TRBV7-9 and TRBJ2-7; 7 bases align to TRBD1. CDR3 size: 15 residues. V lost 2 bases and J lost 4; bases outside the gene matches: 8. Germline lookup yields CDR1 SEHNR and CDR2 FQNEAQ (reference sequence). The DNA of the CDR3 is TGTGCCAGCAGCTTATTGCCCGGGACAGAATACGAGCAGTACGTC. As protein: CASSLLPGTEYEQYV.

This clonotype was recorded a few times. The chain couples TRBV20-1 to TRBJ2-4; D may be TRBD2 (5 bases). Trimming stripped 2 bases from V and 8 bases from J, with 10 bases between. The CDR3 runs 12 residues. Germline V gene lookup returns CDR1 DFQATT and CDR2 SNEGSKA (reference sequence). In DNA form, the CDR3 reads TGCAGTGCTAGAACGGCCGGGGACATTCAGTACTTC. Its translation is CSARTAGDIQYF.

This clonotype was counted a few times. V gene TRBV10-3 combines with J gene TRBJ1-2, with TRBD1 identical over 7 bases. Trimming removed 6 bases from V and 3 bases from J; junction bases left unmatched: 7. CDR1 ENHRY and CDR2 SYGVKD come from the germline V gene. The CDR3 has 14 amino acids. The CDR3 DNA follows: TGTGCCATCAGCCGACAGGGTCCCGACTATGGCTACACCTTC. Its protein product is CAISRQGPDYGYTF.

This clonotype was counted ten times or more. The CDR3 sequence is CASSPRTADTQYF. Here the CDR3 DNA reads TGTGCCAGCAGCCCCAGGACCGCAGATACGCAGTATTTT. The V call is TRBV7-9, the J call TRBJ2-3; no reliable D call. V was pared by 5 bases and J by 4 bases, with 10 bases between. From germline, CDR1 is SEHNR and CDR2 FQNEAQ (reference sequence). This CDR3 region has 13 residues.

This clonotype was observed a handful of times. The chain recombines TRBV20-1 with TRBJ2-7, with D possibly TRBD1 on 5 matching bases. This CDR3 has 17 residues. Per germline, CDR1 DFQATT and CDR2 SNEGSKA (reference sequence). Trimming took 5 bases from V and 0 from J, leaving 23 bases between them. The CDR3 region has the DNA TGCAGTGCTTTCTCATTCGCCCAGGGCCCCTTCTCCTACGAGCAGTACGTC. Amino acid sequence: CSAFSFAQGPFSYEQYV.

This clonotype has more than one count but fewer than ten. The chain employs TRBV12-3 or TRBV12-4 and TRBJ2-7; D possibly corresponds to TRBD1 (6 bases). V gave up 6 bases and J gave up 2 bases, with 11 bases separating them. The CDR3 is 13 residues long. CDR3 sequence (DNA): TGTGCCAGCAGCACAGGGATGGCCTACGAGCAGTACGTC. Translating gives CASSTGMAYEQYV.

The gene calls are TRBV12-3 or TRBV12-4 and TRBJ1-2, with D possibly TRBD1 on 5 matching bases. The CDR3 is made up of 15 amino acids. With 5 bases removed from V and 2 bases from J, the gap between germline ends came to 15 bases. Here the CDR3 reads CASSRQGKDNYGYTF. The CDR3 region has the DNA TGTGCCAGCAGTCGCCAGGGAAAAGACAACTATGGCTACACCTTC.

This clonotype was seen a few times. This sequence joins TRBV12-3 or TRBV12-4 and TRBJ2-3; maybe TRBD2 (6 bases). V lost 9 bases and J 3 bases, leaving 13 bases between the germline ends. The CDR3 contains 13 residues. In DNA form, the CDR3 reads TGTGCCAGTGAACTGGCGGGGACAGATACGCAGTATTTT. Translation gives CASELAGTDTQYF.